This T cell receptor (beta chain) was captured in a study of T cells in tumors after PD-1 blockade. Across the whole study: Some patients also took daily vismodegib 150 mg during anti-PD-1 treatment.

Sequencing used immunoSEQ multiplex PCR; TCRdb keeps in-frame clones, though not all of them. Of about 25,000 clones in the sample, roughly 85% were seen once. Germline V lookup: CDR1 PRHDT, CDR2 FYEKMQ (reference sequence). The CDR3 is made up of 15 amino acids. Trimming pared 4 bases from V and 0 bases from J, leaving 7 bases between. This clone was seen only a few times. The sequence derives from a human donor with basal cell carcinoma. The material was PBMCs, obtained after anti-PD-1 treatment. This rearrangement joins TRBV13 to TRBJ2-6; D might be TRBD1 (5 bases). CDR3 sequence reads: CASSSDSSGANVLTF. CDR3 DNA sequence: TGTGCCAGCAGCTCTGACAGCTCTGGGGCCAACGTCCTGACTTTC. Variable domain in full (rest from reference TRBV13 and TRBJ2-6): AAGVIQSPRHLIKEKRETATLKCYPIPRHDTVYWYQQGPGQDPQFLISFYEKMQSDKGSIPDRFSAQQFSDYHSELNMSSLELGDSALYFCASSSDSSGANVLTFGAGSRLTVL.